This T cell receptor beta chain is from a study of cytomegalovirus exposure and HLA in healthy donors. Worth noting for this clone: Its antigen is still unknown.

Study results and caveats: In a later analysis, most CMV-associated TCR beta chains appeared HLA-restricted. Some TCR beta chains (more than 150 of them) were listed as cytomegalovirus-associated. HLA alleles were associated with around 17,000 TCR beta sequences in a later analysis at 0.05 false discovery rate. While the bulk of TCR sequences proved rare, some public TCRs turned up in many donors.

The PCR used 60 Vbeta and 13 Jbeta primers. Profiling relied on immunoSEQ multiplex PCR, and the TCRdb table lists in-frame clones only, not all of them. Among 100,000 to 120,000 clones listed, around 76% were seen once. This TCR was sampled from a man younger than 45 in good health and CMV-seropositive. The sample consisted of PBMCs.

This chain's CDR3 is CASSEEETGPYEQYF. In DNA, the CDR3 is TGTGCCAGCAGTGAAGAAGAGACAGGGCCCTACGAGCAGTACTTC. V gene TRBV6-1 combines with J gene TRBJ2-7, with 7 bases fitting TRBD1. The CDR3 totals 15 residues. Germline V CDR1 and CDR2: MNHNS, SASEGT. The trim removed 1 base at V and 2 bases at J, leaving 5 bases unmatched.